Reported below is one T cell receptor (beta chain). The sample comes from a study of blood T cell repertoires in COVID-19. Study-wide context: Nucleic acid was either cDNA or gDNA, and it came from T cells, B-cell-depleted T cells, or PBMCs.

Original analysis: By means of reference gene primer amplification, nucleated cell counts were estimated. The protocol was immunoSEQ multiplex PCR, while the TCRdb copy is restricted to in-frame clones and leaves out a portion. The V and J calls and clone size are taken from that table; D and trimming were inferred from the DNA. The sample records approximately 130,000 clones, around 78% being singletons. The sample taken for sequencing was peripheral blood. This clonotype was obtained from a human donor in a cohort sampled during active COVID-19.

CDR3 sequence (DNA): TGTGCCAGCAGTGAAGGCCCGGCTAACTATGGCTACACCTTC. Protein: CASSEGPANYGYTF. This chain joins TRBV2 and TRBJ1-2; D unresolved. This CDR3 has 14 residues. Trimming cost V 1 base and J 0 bases, with 6 bases left between them. Germline CDR1 reads SNHLY; CDR2 reads FYNNEI.